Listed here are 24 T cell receptor beta chains from one sample, sequenced in a study of OX40 agonist ivuxolimab in advanced cancers. Clones were read by immunoSEQ multiplex PCR, and TCRdb kept only the in-frame ones, dropping some. The sample contains approximately 32,000 clones, approximately 89% of which appear only once. Specimen: CD4+ or CD8+ T cells sorted from blood, collected in a trial of the OX40 agonist ivuxolimab. The receptors come from an adult with an advanced solid tumor such as melanoma, head and neck, liver or kidney cancer.

V usage is TRBV7-9 and J usage is TRBJ2-1; D is undetermined. Germline assignment: CDR1 SEHNR and CDR2 FQNEAQ (reference sequence). Trimming took off 1 base at V and 0 bases at J, with 10 bases between the two ends. The CDR3 is 16 residues long. The chain's CDR3 is CASSLGPLSSYNEQFF. The CDR3 DNA reads as TGTGCCAGCAGCTTAGGTCCGCTTAGCTCCTACAATGAGCAGTTCTTC.

The rearrangement uses TRBV19 and TRBJ2-1; TRBD2 matches 8 bases. Germline CDR1 is LNHDA and CDR2 is SQIVND (reference sequence). The CDR3 spans 16 residues. V trimming: 3 bases; J trimming: 10 bases; junction bases outside the gene matches: 14. CDR3 protein: CASSIGGRAGVREQFF. For the CDR3, the DNA is TGTGCCAGTAGTATCGGGGGGAGAGCGGGAGTGAGGGAGCAGTTCTTC. Complete variable domain (other parts from reference TRBV19 and TRBJ2-1): DGGITQSPKYLFRKEGQNVTLSCEQNLNHDAMYWYRQDPGQGLRLIYYSQIVNDFQKGDIAEGYSVSREKKESFPLTVTSAQKNPTAFYLCASSIGGRAGVREQFFGPGTRLTVL.

This chain links TRBV28 with TRBJ2-7, with D maybe TRBD1 (6 bases). Looked up from germline, CDR1 is MDHEN and CDR2 is SYDVKM. Deletions cut 6 bases from V and 0 bases from J, with 15 bases between. The CDR3 loop spans 15 amino acids. The CDR3 bases are TGTGCCAGCAGCTCTAGACAGGAGATCTCCTACGAGCAGTACTTC. It encodes CASSSRQEISYEQYF.

This chain links TRBV28 with TRBJ2-3; 8 positions match TRBD2. V lost 6 bases, J lost 3 bases, and 8 bases stayed unmatched. This CDR3 is 15 amino acids long. CDR1 MDHEN and CDR2 SYDVKM come from the germline V gene. The CDR3 is CASSPPGLETDTQYF. The CDR3 coding sequence is TGTGCCAGCAGCCCTCCGGGACTAGAAACAGATACGCAGTATTTT.

This chain connects TRBV7-8 to TRBJ2-7; D tentatively reads TRBD1 or TRBD2 (5 bases each). Trimming removed 5 bases at V and 2 bases at J, with 16 bases between. The CDR3 covers 15 residues. Germline V gene lookup returns CDR1 SGHVS and CDR2 FQNEAQ. CDR3 region: CASSPLGEPTYEQYF. The CDR3 bases are TGTGCCAGCAGCCCTTTGGGGGAGCCTACCTACGAGCAGTACTTC.

This chain joins TRBV6-5 and TRBJ2-1; D is possibly TRBD2 (5 bases). Germline V gene sequence: CDR1 MNHEY, CDR2 SVGAGI. Trimming left V 11 bases short and J 7 bases short, with 15 bases between. CDR3 size: 12 residues. CDR3 coding DNA: TGTGCCGCCCGGGATTTGAGGAATGAGCAGTTCTTC. Translation gives CAARDLRNEQFF.

This sequence joins TRBV15 and TRBJ2-1; 9 nucleotides match TRBD2. CDR3 size: 19 residues. With V trimmed by 7 bases and J by 0 bases, 16 bases remained unmatched. Germline-derived CDR1 and CDR2 are LNHNV and YYDKDF (reference sequence). CDR3 in amino acids: CATTLSYDLAGSSYNEQFF. CDR3 DNA: TGTGCCACCACCTTGTCTTACGATCTAGCGGGGAGCTCCTACAATGAGCAGTTCTTC.

This clone was detected once. The chain is built from TRBV6-1 and TRBJ2-1, with D perhaps TRBD1 (6 bases). The ends were cut back, 1 base at V and 4 bases at J, with 11 bases in the middle. Germline V gives CDR1 MNHNS, CDR2 SASEGT. This CDR3 spans 15 amino acids. The CDR3 coding sequence is TGTGCCAGCAGTGAAGGGACAGCTAAGTACAATGAGCAGTTCTTC. It encodes CASSEGTAKYNEQFF.

V gene TRBV19 combines with J gene TRBJ2-1, with 12 bases matching TRBD2. The CDR3 totals 14 residues. J gave up 12 bases and V 6 bases, and 9 bases lay outside the gene matches. In germline, CDR1 is LNHDA, CDR2 SQIVND (reference sequence). DNA of the CDR3: TGTGCCAGTAGCCCTTTTGGACTAGCGGGATGGCAGTTCTTC. It translates to CASSPFGLAGWQFF.

The V gene is TRBV28, the J gene TRBJ2-7; D may be TRBD2 (6 bases). The CDR3 length is 13 residues. Trimming took off 3 bases at V and 2 bases at J, with 8 bases between the two ends. Per the germline V gene, CDR1 is MDHEN and CDR2 is SYDVKM. The CDR3 DNA follows: TGTGCCAGCAGTTTGGGGGGACCCTACGAGCAGTACTTC. It specifies CASSLGGPYEQYF.

The gene calls are TRBV7-5 and TRBJ1-2; TRBD1, the table's D call, was not compared with the DNA. TRBV7-5 constitutes a pseudogene. The CDR3 consists of 17 residues. DNA of the CDR3: TGTGCCAGCAGCTTGGGCAGCCTATCGGCCTTGAACTATGGCTACACCTTC. Translation gives CASSLGSLSALNYGYTF.

The chain has TRBV6-1 and TRBJ2-1; a possible D gene is TRBD1 (5 bases). This CDR3 spans 12 amino acids. CDR1 is MNHNS and CDR2 is SASEGT in the germline V gene. V gave up 7 bases and J gave up 4 bases, with 8 bases separating them. CDR3 DNA: TGTGCCAGCAAGACAGATTACAATGAGCAGTTCTTC. It is translated as CASKTDYNEQFF.

This chain joins TRBV19 and TRBJ2-1; D not resolved. This CDR3 is built from 13 residues. The germline gives CDR1 LNHDA, CDR2 SQIVND (reference sequence). The V gene lost 3 bases and the J gene lost 10 bases, with 13 bases spanning the gap. CDR3 region: CASSIAPAQEQFF. As DNA, the CDR3 is TGTGCCAGTAGTATCGCCCCCGCCCAGGAGCAGTTCTTC. Combining the CDR3 with reference TRBV19 and TRBJ2-1 gives the whole variable domain DGGITQSPKYLFRKEGQNVTLSCEQNLNHDAMYWYRQDPGQGLRLIYYSQIVNDFQKGDIAEGYSVSREKKESFPLTVTSAQKNPTAFYLCASSIAPAQEQFFGPGTRLTVL.

CDR3 loop: CASSGGHEQYF. The DNA for the CDR3 is TGCGCCAGCAGTGGGGGTCACGAGCAGTACTTC. The chain is built from TRBV10-2 and TRBJ2-7; D unclear. Per germline, CDR1 WSHSY and CDR2 SAAADI. V shed 4 bases and J shed 5 bases, with 6 bases lying between them. The CDR3 has 11 amino acids.

J is TRBJ2-1 and V is TRBV7-9; weak D call: TRBD2 (6 bases). Trimming pared 6 bases from V and 7 bases from J, leaving 13 bases between. Germline CDR1 and CDR2: SEHNR and FQNEAQ (reference sequence). The CDR3 runs 13 residues. The CDR3 protein is CASREGLANEQFF. The DNA of the CDR3 is TGTGCCAGCAGGGAGGGGCTAGCAAATGAGCAGTTCTTC.

This clone was observed a single time. The chain joins TRBV5-1 to TRBJ2-7; TRBD1 aligns across 9 bases. The CDR3 is made up of 16 amino acids. From germline, CDR1 is SGHRS and CDR2 YFSETQ. V dropped 4 bases and J dropped 1; count of bases not matched to a gene: 9. CDR3 region: CASSPTRGQGSYEQYF. In DNA form, the CDR3 reads TGCGCCAGCAGCCCAACACGCGGACAGGGGTCCTACGAGCAGTACTTC.

This rearrangement joins TRBV4-2 to TRBJ2-7; TRBD1 aligns across 9 bases. Germline values: CDR1 LGHNA, CDR2 YNFKEQ. The CDR3 is made up of 17 amino acids. V gave up 5 bases and J gave up 4 bases; unmatched junction bases: 15. The DNA of the CDR3 is TGTGCCAGCAGCTGGGGACAGGGAAGCCGTGGAGTGTACGAGCAGTACTTC. This encodes CASSWGQGSRGVYEQYF.

The chain links TRBV11-2 to TRBJ2-7; 9 bases are a match to TRBD2. Germline V gene data show CDR1 as SGHAT and CDR2 as FQNNGV. V gave up 3 bases and J gave up 3 bases; unmatched junction bases: 9. This CDR3 region has 16 residues. CDR3 DNA sequence: TGTGCCAGCAGCTTGGGGGCGGGAGGGCCGCTCTACGAGCAGTACTTC. This gives the protein CASSLGAGGPLYEQYF.

This clone was counted a single time. This chain uses TRBV5-6 with TRBJ2-1; 10 bases match TRBD2. The trim removed 4 bases at V and 4 bases at J, leaving 8 bases unmatched. Germline V lookup: CDR1 SGHDT, CDR2 YYEEEE. The CDR3 spans 16 residues. CDR3 DNA: TGTGCCAGCAGCCCCCCCGGACTAGCGGTATACAATGAGCAGTTCTTC. As protein: CASSPPGLAVYNEQFF.

V and J are TRBV19 and TRBJ2-2, with TRBD2 matching over 8 bases. Germline-derived CDR1 and CDR2 are LNHDA and SQIVND (reference sequence). This CDR3 is 16 amino acids long. The V gene end was trimmed by 6 bases and the J gene end by 2 bases; junction bases not matched to a gene: 8. The CDR3 loop reads CASSLGTRVNTGELFF. The CDR3 DNA is TGTGCCAGTAGCCTAGGGACTAGGGTCAACACCGGGGAGCTGTTTTTT.

V usage is TRBV6-5 and J usage is TRBJ2-1, with TRBD2 identical over 8 bases. The CDR3 is 13 amino acids. J was trimmed by 9 bases and V by 6 bases; bases with no gene match: 7. Germline loops: CDR1 MNHEY, CDR2 SVGAGI. The CDR3 sequence: CASREREYVEQFF. The CDR3 DNA sequence: TGTGCCAGCAGAGAGCGGGAGTATGTTGAGCAGTTCTTC.

This clone was counted between two and nine times. The rearrangement uses TRBV2 and TRBJ2-1, with 13 bases identical to TRBD2. The germline V gene encodes CDR1 SNHLY and CDR2 FYNNEI. The CDR3 has 15 residues. Trimming cost V 11 bases and J 5 bases; bases outside gene matches: 9. CDR3 region: CASQRLAGGDNEQFF. The CDR3 nucleotides read TGTGCCTCACAGAGACTAGCGGGGGGAGACAATGAGCAGTTCTTC. The full variable domain, completed using reference TRBV2 and TRBJ2-1, is EPEVTQTPSHQVTQMGQEVILRCVPISNHLYFYWYRQILGQKVEFLVSFYNNEISEKSEIFDDQFSVERPDGSNFTLKIRSTKLEDSAMYFCASQRLAGGDNEQFFGPGTRLTVL.

CDR3 region: CASSMGSNQPQHF. In nucleotides, the CDR3 is TGTGCCAGTAGTATGGGCAGCAATCAGCCCCAGCATTTT. The chain recombines TRBV19 with TRBJ1-5; D gene unclear. V was cut by 3 bases and J by 1 base, with 4 bases left in between. The germline V gene has CDR1 LNHDA and CDR2 SQIVND (reference sequence). The CDR3 covers 13 residues.

This clone was observed a single time. This chain uses TRBV9 with TRBJ1-1; a weak D match, TRBD1 (6 bases). In germline, CDR1 is SGDLS, CDR2 YYNGEE. The V end lost 4 bases, the J end lost 0 bases, and 13 bases lay between the germline ends. This CDR3 contains 15 residues. The CDR3 nucleotides read TGTGCCAGCAGCCCAGAAACAGGGTTGAACACTGAAGCTTTCTTT. It yields the protein CASSPETGLNTEAFF. The full variable domain, rest sourced from reference TRBV9 and TRBJ1-1, is DSGVTQTPKHLITATGQRVTLRCSPRSGDLSVYWYQQSLDQGLQFLIQYYNGEERAKGNILERFSAQQFPDLHSELNLSSLELGDSALYFCASSPETGLNTEAFFGQGTRLTVV.